The 11 T cell receptor beta chains below all came from one sample that was sequenced in a study of T cell responses to AZD1222 COVID-19 vaccine. Assay used: immunoSEQ multiplex PCR; TCRdb lists only in-frame clones, some missing. The repertoire holds 15,000 to 20,000 clones, with roughly 86% as singletons. The source was peripheral blood, collected 28 days after the second AZD1222 dose. These TCRs come from an adult who received the AZD1222 COVID-19 vaccine.

The DNA for the CDR3 is TGCAGCGTTGACGGGCGGACTCCTCTCGCCTACGAGCAGTACTTC. It yields the protein CSVDGRTPLAYEQYF. The rearrangement links TRBV29-1 to TRBJ2-7; maybe TRBD2 (5 bases). The V gene's germline CDR1 is SQVTM and CDR2 ANQGSEA. The CDR3 is 15 residues long. Trimming pared 3 bases from V and 2 bases from J, leaving 17 bases between.

The chain links TRBV18 to TRBJ2-7, with TRBD1 matching over 7 bases. J was trimmed by 7 bases and V by 1 base; bases with no gene match: 10. This CDR3 has 15 residues. Per germline, CDR1 KGHSH and CDR2 LQKENI. The chain's CDR3 is CASSPQKGALDEQYF. CDR3 bases: TGTGCCAGCTCACCACAAAAGGGGGCTTTAGATGAGCAGTACTTC.

The chain couples TRBV7-2 to TRBJ2-1; D uncertain. V was pared by 1 base and J by 6 bases, with 13 bases between. Germline V gives CDR1 SGHTA, CDR2 FQGNSA. This CDR3 spans 15 amino acids. The CDR3 spells CASSLEGRPSNEQFF. DNA of the CDR3: TGTGCCAGCAGCTTAGAGGGAAGACCCTCCAATGAGCAGTTCTTC. The whole variable domain, remainder taken from reference TRBV7-2 and TRBJ2-1, is GAGVSQSPSNKVTEKGKDVELRCDPISGHTALYWYRQSLGQGLEFLIYFQGNSAPDKSGLPSDRFSAERTGGSVSTLTIQRTQQEDSAVYLCASSLEGRPSNEQFFGPGTRLTVL.

The V gene is TRBV6-2 or TRBV6-3, the J gene TRBJ2-2, with D unclear. V gave up 2 bases and J gave up 7 bases, with 11 bases separating them. CDR1 MNHEY and CDR2 SVGEGT come from the germline V gene. The CDR3 contains 14 residues. CDR3 bases: TGTGCCAGCAGTTACGAAATGAAGAGCGGGGAGCTGTTTTTT. Translation gives CASSYEMKSGELFF.

V and J are TRBV12-2 and TRBJ2-7; the table names TRBD2, a call not compared with the DNA. TRBV12-2 is designated a pseudogene. The CDR3 totals 17 residues. In DNA form, the CDR3 reads TGTGCAAGTCGCTTAGAGAGGGAGACTAGCGGGAAATACGAGCAGTACGTC. It specifies CASRLERETSGKYEQYV.

This clone was seen a few times. The rearrangement joins TRBV7-2 to TRBJ2-2; 7 bases line up with TRBD1. Germline loops: CDR1 SGHTA, CDR2 FQGNSA. Germline trimming cut 3 bases from V and 7 bases from J; bases unmatched to any gene: 5. The length of the CDR3 is 14 residues. The CDR3 sequence is CASSFTGAGGELFF. The DNA for the CDR3 is TGTGCCAGCAGCTTTACAGGGGCGGGCGGGGAGCTGTTTTTT.

The chain is built from TRBV7-2 and TRBJ2-1; D uncertain. The germline V gene has CDR1 SGHTA and CDR2 FQGNSA. CDR3 length: 13 amino acids. Trimming removed 5 bases from V and 5 bases from J, with 10 bases in between. The CDR3 loop is CASSPGEHNEQFF. The CDR3 region has the DNA TGTGCCAGCAGCCCCGGCGAGCACAATGAGCAGTTCTTC.

The rearrangement joins TRBV28 to TRBJ1-6, with D perhaps matching TRBD1 (5 bases). Germline V CDR1 and CDR2: MDHEN, SYDVKM. The ends were cut back, 6 bases at V and 10 bases at J, with 19 bases in the middle. The CDR3 has 15 amino acids. The chain's CDR3 is CASSARTPPASPLHF. The CDR3 DNA reads TGTGCCAGCAGCGCAAGGACACCTCCGGCGTCACCCCTCCACTTT.

The CDR3 region is CASSSSGQGNREQYF. In nucleotides, the CDR3 is TGTGCCAGCAGTTCCTCCGGACAGGGAAATAGGGAGCAGTACTTC. The J gene is TRBJ2-7, the V gene TRBV27, with 8 bases matching TRBD1. The germline V gene encodes CDR1 MNHEY and CDR2 SMNVEV (reference sequence). V lost 4 bases and J lost 7; bases outside the gene matches: 12. The CDR3 totals 15 residues.

The chain links TRBV4-1 to TRBJ1-2, with D hard to call. Germline CDR1 reads MGHRA; CDR2 reads YSYEKL. The CDR3 is 14 residues long. With 1 base removed from V and 4 bases from J, the gap between germline ends came to 10 bases. CDR3 nucleotide sequence: TGCGCCAGCAGCCAAGTTGGTGGACCCTATGGCTACACCTTC. It specifies CASSQVGGPYGYTF.

This clone has a handful of counts. The chain uses TRBV7-6 and TRBJ2-1; 7 nucleotides match TRBD2. The CDR3 runs to 13 residues. V lost 5 bases, J lost 5 bases, and 3 bases stayed unmatched. From germline, CDR1 is SGHVS and CDR2 FNYEAQ. CDR3 sequence (DNA): TGTGCCAGCAGCGGGGGAGGGCACAATGAGCAGTTCTTC. This codes for CASSGGGHNEQFF.